The text below deals with one TCR beta chain. Its specificity is not known. The data were obtained in a study of response to subunit inactivated influenza vaccine. Findings and caveats of the study: Authors suggested seasonal influenza vaccinations each recruit few new T cells.

Using its own MiXCR run on the RT-PCR reads, TCRdb lists one record per CDR3 protein. The sample consists of 500,000 to 600,000 distinct CDR3 sequences, over 9.5% of them appearing once. The clonotype comes from a man over 45 who received an inactivated influenza vaccine. The material was PBMCs from blood, obtained on the day of vaccination.

CDR3 loop: CASSVSRTSGPGNEQFF. Here the CDR3 DNA reads TGTGCCAGCAGCGTAAGTCGGACTAGCGGCCCGGGGAATGAGCAGTTCTTC. The rearrangement joins TRBV7-2 to TRBJ2-1; 10 nucleotides match TRBD2. The CDR3 runs 17 residues. Unmatched junction bases numbered 14, after V lost 5 bases and J lost 7 bases. In germline, CDR1 is SGHTA, CDR2 FQGNSA. The full variable domain, with the rest looked up from reference TRBV7-2 and TRBJ2-1, is GAGVSQSPSNKVTEKGKDVELRCDPISGHTALYWYRQSLGQGLEFLIYFQGNSAPDKSGLPSDRFSAERTGGSVSTLTIQRTQQEDSAVYLCASSVSRTSGPGNEQFFGPGTRLTVL.